A single sample is the source of the 26 T cell receptor beta chains below, sequenced in a study of PD-L1 blockade in urothelial cancer. Assay used: immunoSEQ multiplex PCR; TCRdb lists only in-frame clones, some missing. The repertoire has over 15,000 clones, around 90% of them found once; the top ten carry about 5.6%. Sequencing was performed on PBMCs, taken around atezolizumab (anti-PD-L1) treatment. These TCRs come from a man in his fifties or sixties with urothelial cancer.

The V gene is TRBV5-6, the J gene TRBJ2-2; 9 bases line up with TRBD2. The ends lost 6 bases at V and 2 bases at J; junction bases unmatched: 8. Germline lookup yields CDR1 SGHDT and CDR2 YYEEEE. CDR3 size: 16 residues. This CDR3 reads CASIRAGGSNTGELFF. In DNA, the CDR3 is TGTGCCAGCATCCGAGCGGGGGGTTCTAACACCGGGGAGCTGTTTTTT.

The chain uses TRBV7-9 and TRBJ2-2, with 16 bases identical to TRBD2. V dropped 3 bases and J dropped 6; count of bases not matched to a gene: 7. Germline values: CDR1 SEHNR, CDR2 FQNEAQ (reference sequence). The length of the CDR3 is 18 residues. The chain's CDR3 is CASSFPGLAGGVSGELFF. The CDR3 DNA follows: TGTGCCAGCAGCTTCCCGGGACTAGCGGGAGGGGTCTCCGGGGAGCTGTTTTTT. Full variable domain (remainder filled in from reference TRBV7-9 and TRBJ2-2): DTGVSQNPRHKITKRGQNVTFRCDPISEHNRLYWYRQTLGQGPEFLTYFQNEAQLEKSRLLSDRFSAERPKGSFSTLEIQRTEQGDSAMYLCASSFPGLAGGVSGELFFGEGSRLTVL.

The chain has TRBV18 and TRBJ2-1; D might be TRBD2 (5 bases). V lost 1 base, J lost 3 bases, and 10 bases lay in between. There are 15 residues in the CDR3. Germline V CDR1 and CDR2: KGHSH, LQKENI. The chain's CDR3 is CASSPQSGSYNEQFF. The CDR3 DNA is TGTGCCAGCTCACCACAAAGCGGAAGCTACAATGAGCAGTTCTTC.

V gene TRBV28 combines with J gene TRBJ1-2; tentative D call: TRBD1 (6 bases). The ends were cut back, 6 bases at V and 6 bases at J, with 11 bases in the middle. Germline lookup yields CDR1 MDHEN and CDR2 SYDVKM. The CDR3 has 12 residues. The CDR3 reads CASRDQGNGYTF. In nucleotides, the CDR3 is TGTGCCAGCAGGGATCAGGGGAATGGCTACACCTTC.

This clone was observed a single time. The V and J genes are TRBV18 and TRBJ1-1; 9 nucleotides agree with TRBD1. V shed 4 bases and J 11 bases; nucleotides not matched to a gene: 5. The CDR3 spans 12 residues. Germline CDR1 is KGHSH and CDR2 is LQKENI. CDR3 nucleotide sequence: TGTGCCAGCTCACTGGACAGGGGACGGGCTTTCTTT. Translating gives CASSLDRGRAFF.

The chain has TRBV6-1 and TRBJ1-3, with 9 bases aligning to TRBD1. J gave up 2 bases and V 7 bases, and 3 bases lay outside the gene matches. The CDR3 has 14 amino acids. The germline gives CDR1 MNHNS, CDR2 SASEGT. CDR3 DNA: TGTGCCAGCACCGACAGGGGGGCTGGAAACACCATATATTTT. Protein sequence: CASTDRGAGNTIYF.

The CDR3 here is CASSLGQGLNYEQYF. CDR3 bases: TGTGCCAGCAGCTTAGGACAGGGATTAAACTACGAGCAGTACTTC. The gene calls are TRBV7-9 and TRBJ2-7; 7 bases align to TRBD1. CDR3 length: 15 amino acids. Germline loops: CDR1 SEHNR, CDR2 FQNEAQ (reference sequence). The V and J ends lost 1 base and 3 bases, in that order; junction bases with no gene match: 6.

The chain has TRBV9 and TRBJ2-2; D unresolved. The germline CDR1 and CDR2 sequences are SGDLS and YYNGEE. Deletions cut 5 bases from V and 6 bases from J, with 14 bases between. The CDR3 loop spans 14 amino acids. CDR3 sequence: CASSRNPESGELFF. In DNA, the CDR3 is TGTGCCAGCAGTCGAAATCCGGAGTCCGGGGAGCTGTTTTTT.

Details on this clone: The junction does not match germline at one end; this may be a read error. The V gene is TRBV25-1, the J gene TRBJ1-2; weak D call: TRBD1 (5 bases). The CDR3 consists of 14 residues. Per germline, CDR1 MGHDK and CDR2 SYGVNS. CDR3 in DNA: TGTGCCAGCAGTGAATCGGGCAGGGACTACGGCTACACCTTC. Amino acids: CASSESGRDYGYTF.

The chain links TRBV10-3 to TRBJ2-7; D unclear. Trimming shortened V by 8 bases and J by 11 bases, and 10 bases separated the two germline ends. The CDR3 has 9 residues. From germline, CDR1 is ENHRY and CDR2 SYGVKD. The CDR3 DNA sequence: TGTGCCATCCAAGACAAAGAGTACTTC. Translating it yields CAIQDKEYF.

This chain joins TRBV11-2 and TRBJ2-6; D remains ambiguous. The V and J ends lost 1 base and 2 bases respectively, with 3 bases between them. This CDR3 spans 14 amino acids. CDR1 is SGHAT and CDR2 is FQNNGV in the germline V gene. The CDR3 loop is CASSLGPGANVLTF. The DNA for the CDR3 is TGTGCCAGCAGCTTAGGGCCTGGGGCCAACGTCCTGACTTTC.

The CDR3 DNA reads as TGCGCCAGCAGCTTGACAGGGGGCGCAGATACGCAGTATTTT. This sequence encodes CASSLTGGADTQYF. V and J are TRBV5-1 and TRBJ2-3, with 9 bases aligning to TRBD1. Germline V gene lookup returns CDR1 SGHRS and CDR2 YFSETQ. V lost 1 base to trimming and J lost 4 bases; unmatched junction nucleotides: 1. The CDR3 spans 14 residues.

The gene calls are TRBV28 and TRBJ1-5; D not resolved. Trimming cost V 0 bases and J 0 bases, with 9 bases left between them. Germline loops: CDR1 MDHEN, CDR2 SYDVKM. The CDR3 loop spans 16 amino acids. CDR3 loop: CASSLWESDSNQPQHF. CDR3 nucleotide sequence: TGTGCCAGCAGTTTATGGGAGTCAGATAGCAATCAGCCCCAGCATTTT.

By share, this clone ranks as medium-sized. This chain connects TRBV27 to TRBJ2-2; 10 bases map to TRBD2. In germline, CDR1 is MNHEY, CDR2 SMNVEV (reference sequence). This CDR3 has 18 amino acids. Germline trimming cut 8 bases from V and 4 bases from J; bases unmatched to any gene: 16. In nucleotides, the CDR3 is TGTGCCAGCTTCCCCGGTGGGCTAGCGGGAGTCTTCACCGGGGAGCTGTTTTTT. Encoded protein: CASFPGGLAGVFTGELFF.

The chain recombines TRBV10-3 with TRBJ1-1; D not resolved. The germline gives CDR1 ENHRY, CDR2 SYGVKD. Deletions cut 6 bases from V and 0 bases from J, with 23 bases between. CDR3 length: 18 residues. The CDR3 loop reads CAISPEIRHNAMNTEAFF. The CDR3 nucleotides read TGTGCCATCAGCCCCGAAATTAGACACAACGCGATGAACACTGAAGCTTTCTTT.

The V call is TRBV10-3, the J call TRBJ1-2; weak D call: TRBD1 (5 bases). CDR3 length equals 18 residues. Germline V gene data show CDR1 as ENHRY and CDR2 as SYGVKD. Trimming cost V 0 bases and J 1 base, with 18 bases left between them. CDR3 in DNA: TGTGCCATCAGTGAGTCCGCTATATCAGGGCCACTTAACTATGGCTACACCTTC. It codes for CAISESAISGPLNYGYTF.

The V and J genes are TRBV29-1 and TRBJ2-7, with 7 nucleotides matching TRBD1. Unmatched junction bases numbered 10, after V lost 6 bases and J lost 2 bases. This CDR3 is built from 14 residues. Germline values: CDR1 SQVTM, CDR2 ANQGSEA. CDR3 DNA sequence: TGCAGCGTCCTGACAGGGATAAGAGCCTACGAGCAGTACTTC. Amino acid sequence: CSVLTGIRAYEQYF.

V is TRBV6-1 and J is TRBJ1-1; no reliable D call. The ends were cut back, 6 bases at V and 1 base at J, with 15 bases in the middle. Germline V lookup: CDR1 MNHNS, CDR2 SASEGT. The CDR3 has 15 residues. The CDR3 loop is CASRPGKAGNTEAFF. CDR3 sequence (DNA): TGTGCCAGCAGACCCGGGAAGGCAGGGAACACTGAAGCTTTCTTT.

This clone was recorded once. In nucleotides, the CDR3 is TGTGCCAGCAGCCCACCGGGACTAGCGGGGAGAAATGAGCAGTTCTTC. Translated: CASSPPGLAGRNEQFF. The chain recombines TRBV2 with TRBJ2-1; 13 bases map to TRBD2. J lost 7 bases, V lost 6 bases, and 9 bases had no gene match. CDR1 is SNHLY, CDR2 FYNNEI, per germline. This CDR3 contains 16 residues.

This chain links TRBV10-1 with TRBJ1-1; D might be TRBD1 (5 bases). The CDR3 has 15 residues. Trimming took 3 bases from V and 3 from J, leaving 14 bases between them. Germline V gene sequence: CDR1 WNHNN, CDR2 SYGVQD (reference sequence). CDR3 amino acids: CASSDYNGGYTEAFF. The CDR3 nucleotides read TGCGCCAGCAGTGATTATAATGGGGGGTACACTGAAGCTTTCTTT.

Details on this clone: Because it lacks the conserved phenylalanine or tryptophan at the end, this CDR3 is likely a read error. The limits of the CDR3 on the DNA are not certain, so only TCRdb's listed CDR3 is given. The chain recombines TRBV15 with TRBJ2-3; the D call in the table, TRBD2, was not verified against the DNA. The CDR3 is 9 amino acids in total, end residues counted. Germline CDR1 LNHNV, CDR2 YYDKDF (reference sequence). This chain's CDR3 is CATSTQGLA.

The genes are TRBV18 and TRBJ1-5; no firm D call. V shed 3 bases and J shed 0 bases, with 6 bases lying between them. The germline gives CDR1 KGHSH, CDR2 LQKENI. The CDR3 consists of 14 residues. CDR3 amino acids: CASSPERSNQPQHF. CDR3 DNA sequence: TGTGCCAGCTCACCCGAGCGTAGCAATCAGCCCCAGCATTTT. Together with reference TRBV18 and TRBJ1-5, the CDR3 gives the full variable domain: NAGVMQNPRHLVRRRGQEARLRCSPMKGHSHVYWYRQLPEEGLKFMVYLQKENIIDESGMPKERFSAEFPKEGPSILRIQQVVRGDSAAYFCASSPERSNQPQHFGDGTRLSIL.

The CDR3 DNA reads TGTGCCAGCAGCTTAGTGTTGTGGAGTAGCGGGAGGGCCAGCGGGGAGCTGTTTTTT. Translating gives CASSLVLWSSGRASGELFF. The chain carries TRBV11-2 and TRBJ2-2, with 11 positions matching TRBD2. The CDR3 extends over 19 amino acids. The J segment lost 7 bases and the V segment lost 1 base, leaving 14 bases of the junction unmatched. CDR1 and CDR2 (germline): SGHAT, FQNNGV. Combining the CDR3 with reference TRBV11-2 and TRBJ2-2 gives the whole variable domain EAGVAQSPRYKIIEKRQSVAFWCNPISGHATLYWYQQILGQGPKLLIQFQNNGVVDDSQLPKDRFSAERLKGVDSTLKIQPAKLEDSAVYLCASSLVLWSSGRASGELFFGEGSRLTVL.

This chain connects TRBV30 to TRBJ2-5, with 11 positions matching TRBD2. V shed 8 bases, J shed 5 bases, and the junction held 13 bases outside the gene matches. The CDR3 contains 15 residues. From germline, CDR1 is GTSNPN and CDR2 SVGIG (reference sequence). For the CDR3, the DNA is TGTGCCGGACCCCCCTCTAGCGGGGGGCGGGAGACCCAGTACTTC. The encoded protein is CAGPPSSGGRETQYF.

Here the CDR3 reads CASTTGGSNQPQHF. CDR3 coding DNA: TGTGCCAGTACAACAGGGGGCAGCAATCAGCCCCAGCATTTT. The chain is built from TRBV19 and TRBJ1-5, with 9 bases lining up with TRBD1. Germline V lookup: CDR1 LNHDA, CDR2 SQIVND (reference sequence). CDR3 length: 14 amino acids. Unmatched junction bases numbered 2, after V lost 7 bases and J lost 1 base.

The chain links TRBV4-1 to TRBJ2-1; 8 nucleotides match TRBD1. Germline V gene sequence: CDR1 MGHRA, CDR2 YSYEKL. The CDR3 has 18 residues. J lost 1 base, V lost 3 bases, and 11 bases had no gene match. CDR3 DNA: TGCGCCAGCAGCCAGTTCCCAACGGGGACAGGATCCTACAATGAGCAGTTCTTC. Amino acid sequence: CASSQFPTGTGSYNEQFF.